The clone carrying this TCR beta chain was picked up a small number of times. Its antigen remains unknown. TCRdb analysed the RT-PCR reads with MiXCR anew, one entry per CDR3 protein. The sample records 500,000 to 600,000 distinct CDR3 sequences, approximately 12% being singletons. The data belong to a study of response to subunit inactivated influenza vaccine. General study findings and limits: New T cells are recruited in small numbers by each seasonal influenza vaccination, according to the authors' suggestion.

V gave up 4 bases and J gave up 5 bases, with 13 bases separating them. The CDR3 loop spans 15 amino acids. Germline loops: CDR1 SGHRS, CDR2 YFSETQ. V usage is TRBV5-1 and J usage is TRBJ1-6; perhaps TRBD1 as D (5 bases). The sample in question was PBMCs from blood, obtained on the day of vaccination. The sequence was obtained from a man between 50 and 59 years old who received an inactivated influenza vaccine. This CDR3 reads CASSPEAGNNSPLHF. CDR3 DNA sequence: TGCGCCAGCAGCCCGGAGGCAGGGAATAATTCACCCCTCCACTTT.